The text below deals with one TCR beta chain. These data originate in a study of early T cells in non-severe SARS-CoV-2 infection. Study overall: Alpha and beta chains were unpaired, from unsorted whole-blood bulk RNA.

This CDR3 is 16 amino acids long. CDR1 is SEHNR and CDR2 is FQNEAQ in the germline V gene (reference sequence). The ends were cut back, 6 bases at V and 1 base at J, with 15 bases in the middle. Individual cDNA molecules carried attached unique molecular identifiers. TCRdb processed the 5' RACE reads anew with MiXCR; each CDR3 protein has one entry. The data show roughly 40,000 distinct CDR3 sequences, approximately 12% seen once. The rearrangement joins TRBV7-9 to TRBJ1-4; a weak D match, TRBD1 (5 bases). Input material: whole blood. The sequence was collected from an adult who was a healthcare worker with PCR-confirmed SARS-CoV-2 infection or an uninfected control (not recorded which). The DNA of the CDR3 is TGTGCCAGCAGTCTCGGGAGGGGATTAACTAATGAAAAACTGTTTTTT. It encodes CASSLGRGLTNEKLFF.